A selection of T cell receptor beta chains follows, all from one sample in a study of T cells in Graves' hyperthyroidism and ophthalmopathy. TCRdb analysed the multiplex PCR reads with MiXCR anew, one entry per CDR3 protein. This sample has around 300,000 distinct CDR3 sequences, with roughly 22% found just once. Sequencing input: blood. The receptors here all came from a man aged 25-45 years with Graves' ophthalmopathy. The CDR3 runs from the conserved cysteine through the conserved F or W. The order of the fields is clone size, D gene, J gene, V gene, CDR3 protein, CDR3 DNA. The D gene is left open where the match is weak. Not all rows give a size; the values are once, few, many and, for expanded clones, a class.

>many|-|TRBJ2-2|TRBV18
CASSPGTTNTGELFF
TGTGCCAGCTCACCAGGGACAACGAACACCGGGGAGCTGTTTTTT
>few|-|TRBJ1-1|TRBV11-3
CASSLLEYTEAFF
TGTGCCAGCAGCTTACTTGAATACACTGAAGCTTTCTTT
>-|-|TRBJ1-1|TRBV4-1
CASSLRGHQNTEAFF
TGCGCCAGCAGCCTCCGAGGACACCAGAACACTGAAGCTTTCTTT
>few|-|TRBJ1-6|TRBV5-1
CASSSGSDNSPLHF
TGCGCCAGCAGCTCAGGGTCCGATAATTCACCCCTCCACTTT
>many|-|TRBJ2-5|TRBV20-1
CSARVLGETQYF
TGCAGTGCTAGAGTACTGGGGGAGACCCAGTACTTC
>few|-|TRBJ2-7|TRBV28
CASSLGSGVLSEQYF
TGTGCCAGCAGTTTAGGGTCCGGGGTCCTTAGCGAGCAGTACTTC
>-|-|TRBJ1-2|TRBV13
CASEMGQNYGYTF
TGTGCCAGCGAGATGGGGCAGAACTATGGCTACACCTTC
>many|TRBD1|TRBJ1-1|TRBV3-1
CASSQIQGDTEAFF
TGTGCCAGCAGCCAAATACAGGGGGATACTGAAGCTTTCTTT
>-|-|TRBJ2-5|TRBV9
CACSVSQVQETQYF
TGTGCCTGCAGCGTAAGCCAGGTCCAAGAGACCCAGTACTTC
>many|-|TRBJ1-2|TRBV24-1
CATSEQYRQSNYGYTF
TGTGCCACCAGTGAACAATACCGACAGAGTAACTATGGCTACACCTTC
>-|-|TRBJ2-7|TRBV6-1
CASRGSAYEQYF
TGTGCCAGCCGGGGGTCGGCCTACGAGCAGTACTTC
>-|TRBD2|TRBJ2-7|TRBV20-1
CSAGAFKPGLAGEYIYEQYF
TGCAGTGCTGGAGCCTTCAAACCGGGACTAGCGGGAGAGTACATCTACGAGCAGTACTTC
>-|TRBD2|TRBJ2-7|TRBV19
CASSRLAGSHEQYF
TGTGCCAGTAGTAGACTAGCGGGTTCCCACGAGCAGTACTTC
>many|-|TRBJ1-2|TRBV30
CALEIDARRDAYTF
TGTGCCTTGGAGATAGACGCGCGTCGTGATGCCTACACCTTC
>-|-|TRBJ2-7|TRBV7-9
CASSFWTSARYEQYF
TGTGCCAGCAGCTTCTGGACATCGGCGCGATACGAGCAGTACTTC
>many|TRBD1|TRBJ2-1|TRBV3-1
CASSFRQGEYNEQFF
TGTGCCAGCAGCTTTCGACAGGGAGAGTACAATGAGCAGTTCTTC
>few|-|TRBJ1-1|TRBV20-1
CSARETGMNTEAFF
TGCAGTGCTAGAGAGACGGGGATGAACACTGAAGCTTTCTTT
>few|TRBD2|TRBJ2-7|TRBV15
CATSRALAGVMLYEQYF
TGTGCCACCAGCAGAGCACTAGCGGGAGTAATGCTCTACGAGCAGTACTTC
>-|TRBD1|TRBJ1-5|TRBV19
CASSNGDRVNQPQHF
TGTGCCAGTAGTAATGGGGACAGGGTGAATCAGCCCCAGCATTTT
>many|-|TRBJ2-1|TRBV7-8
CASSLSTGAYYNEQFF
TGTGCCAGCAGCTTAAGTACGGGGGCTTACTACAATGAGCAGTTCTTC
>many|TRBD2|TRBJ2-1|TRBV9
CASSAQSGGVSYNEQFF
TGTGCCAGCAGCGCCCAGAGCGGGGGAGTTTCCTACAATGAGCAGTTCTTC
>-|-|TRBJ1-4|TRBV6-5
CASTTGQKKLFF
TGTGCCAGCACCACCGGACAGAAAAAACTGTTTTTT
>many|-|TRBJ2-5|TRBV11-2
CASSLRGRGLSSGIETQYF
TGTGCCAGCAGCTTAAGGGGCAGGGGGCTGTCTAGCGGGATTGAGACCCAGTACTTC
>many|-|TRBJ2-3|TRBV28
CASGPYRAARADTQYF
TGTGCCAGCGGGCCCTACCGGGCAGCGAGGGCAGATACGCAGTATTTT
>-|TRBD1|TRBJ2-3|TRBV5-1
CASSSQDRGSTDTQYF
TGCGCCAGCAGCTCACAAGACAGGGGAAGCACAGATACGCAGTATTTT
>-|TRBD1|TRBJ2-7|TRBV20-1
CSAREGQGFTRQYF
TGCAGTGCTAGAGAGGGACAGGGGTTTACGAGGCAGTACTTC
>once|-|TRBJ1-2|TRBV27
CASKKGGVNYGYTF
TGTGCCAGCAAAAAGGGGGGCGTTAACTATGGCTACACCTTC